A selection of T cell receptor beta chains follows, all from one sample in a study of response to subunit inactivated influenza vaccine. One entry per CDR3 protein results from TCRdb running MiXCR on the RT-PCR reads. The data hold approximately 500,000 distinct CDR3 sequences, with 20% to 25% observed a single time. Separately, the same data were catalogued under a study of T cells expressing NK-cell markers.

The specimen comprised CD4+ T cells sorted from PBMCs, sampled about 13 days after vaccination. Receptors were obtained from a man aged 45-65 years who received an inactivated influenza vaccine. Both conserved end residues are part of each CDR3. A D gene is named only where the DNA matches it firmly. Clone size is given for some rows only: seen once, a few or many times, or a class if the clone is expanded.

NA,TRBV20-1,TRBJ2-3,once,CSARKDTQYF,TGCAGTGCTAGGAAGGATACGCAGTATTTT
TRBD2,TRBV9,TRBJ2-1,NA,CASTLGLAVYNEQFF,TGTGCCAGCACCTTGGGACTAGCGGTTTACAATGAGCAGTTCTTC
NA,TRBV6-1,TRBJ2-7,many,CASSDRDAIPYEQYF,TGTGCCAGCAGTGACCGCGACGCTATCCCCTACGAGCAGTACTTC
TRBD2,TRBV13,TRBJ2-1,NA,CASSPVSGGADEQFF,TGTGCCAGCAGCCCCGTTAGCGGGGGGGCTGATGAGCAGTTCTTC
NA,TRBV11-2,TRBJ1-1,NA,CASSLEVPGQGSTEAFF,TGTGCCAGCAGCTTAGAAGTACCCGGGCAGGGGAGCACTGAAGCTTTCTTT
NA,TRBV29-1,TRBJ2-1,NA,CSVYGGYEQFF,TGCAGCGTTTACGGGGGCTATGAGCAGTTCTTC
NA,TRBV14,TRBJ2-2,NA,CASSDRANTGELFF,TGTGCCAGCAGCGATCGTGCGAACACCGGGGAGCTGTTTTTT
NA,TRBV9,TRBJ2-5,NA,CASSVGNQETQYF,TGTGCCAGCAGCGTAGGCAACCAAGAGACCCAGTACTTC
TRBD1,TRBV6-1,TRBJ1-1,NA,CASRMTGRNTEAFF,TGTGCCAGCAGGATGACAGGGAGGAACACTGAAGCTTTCTTT
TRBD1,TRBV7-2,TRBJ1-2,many,CASSLGGGAPGYTF,TGTGCCAGCAGCTTAGGAGGGGGCGCGCCAGGCTACACCTTC
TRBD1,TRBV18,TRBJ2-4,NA,CASSSPTGENIQYF,TGTGCCAGCTCATCGCCGACAGGGGAAAACATTCAGTACTTC
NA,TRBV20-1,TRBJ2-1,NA,CSASSYGGNWYNEQFF,TGCAGTGCTAGCAGCTACGGAGGGAACTGGTACAATGAGCAGTTCTTC
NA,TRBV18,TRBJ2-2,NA,CASSPMKTGELFF,TGTGCCAGCTCACCAATGAAGACCGGGGAGCTGTTTTTT
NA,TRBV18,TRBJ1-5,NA,CASSPVTGIQPQHF,TGTGCCAGCTCACCAGTTACAGGGATTCAGCCCCAGCATTTT